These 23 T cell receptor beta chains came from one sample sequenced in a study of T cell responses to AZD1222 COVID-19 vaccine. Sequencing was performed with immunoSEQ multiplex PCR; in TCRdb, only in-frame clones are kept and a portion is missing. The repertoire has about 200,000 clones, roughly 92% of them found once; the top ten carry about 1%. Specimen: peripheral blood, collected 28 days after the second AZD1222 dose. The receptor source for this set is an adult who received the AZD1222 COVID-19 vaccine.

Here the CDR3 DNA reads TGTGCCAGCAGTTACTCGACCAATAATTCACCCCTCCACTTT. As protein: CASSYSTNNSPLHF. The chain has TRBV6-2 or TRBV6-3 and TRBJ1-6; D uncertain. V shed 0 bases and J shed 5 bases, with 5 bases lying between them. The germline V gene has CDR1 MNHEY and CDR2 SVGEGT. This CDR3 is 14 amino acids long.

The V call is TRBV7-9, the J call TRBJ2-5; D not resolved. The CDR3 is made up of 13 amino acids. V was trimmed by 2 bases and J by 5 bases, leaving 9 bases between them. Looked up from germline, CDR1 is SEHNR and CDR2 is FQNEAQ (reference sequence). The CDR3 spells CASSLSPSETQYF. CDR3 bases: TGTGCCAGCAGCTTATCCCCCAGCGAGACCCAGTACTTC.

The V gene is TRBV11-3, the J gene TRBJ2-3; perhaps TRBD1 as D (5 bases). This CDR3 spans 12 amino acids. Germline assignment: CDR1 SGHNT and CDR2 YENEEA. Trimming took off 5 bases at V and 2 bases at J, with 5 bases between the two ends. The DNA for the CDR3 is TGTGCCAGCAGCGGGGCCACAGATACGCAGTATTTT. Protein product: CASSGATDTQYF.

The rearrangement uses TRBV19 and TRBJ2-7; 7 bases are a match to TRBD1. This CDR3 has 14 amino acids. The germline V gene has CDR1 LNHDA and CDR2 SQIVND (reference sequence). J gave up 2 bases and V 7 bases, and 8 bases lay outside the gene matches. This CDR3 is CASKQTGRTYEQYF. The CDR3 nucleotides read TGTGCCAGTAAGCAGACAGGGCGGACCTACGAGCAGTACTTC.

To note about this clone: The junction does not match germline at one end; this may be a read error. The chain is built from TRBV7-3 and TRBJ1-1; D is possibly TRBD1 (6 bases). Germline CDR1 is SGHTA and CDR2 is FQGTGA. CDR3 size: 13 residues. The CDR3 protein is CASSITGITEAFF. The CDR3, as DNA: TGTGCCAGCAGCATAACAGGGATCACTGAAGCTTTCTTT.

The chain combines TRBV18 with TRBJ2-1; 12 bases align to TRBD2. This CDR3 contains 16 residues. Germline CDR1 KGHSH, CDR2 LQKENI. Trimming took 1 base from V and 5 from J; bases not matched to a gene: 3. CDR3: CASSPRLAGGDNEQFF. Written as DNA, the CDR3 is TGTGCCAGCTCACCACGGCTAGCGGGGGGGGACAATGAGCAGTTCTTC.

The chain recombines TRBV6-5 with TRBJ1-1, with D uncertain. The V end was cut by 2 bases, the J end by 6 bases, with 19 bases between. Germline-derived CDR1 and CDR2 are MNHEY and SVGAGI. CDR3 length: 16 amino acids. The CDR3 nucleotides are TGTGCCAGCAGTTACGGGTCGCAACCGGATAAGGCTGAAGCTTTCTTT. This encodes CASSYGSQPDKAEAFF.

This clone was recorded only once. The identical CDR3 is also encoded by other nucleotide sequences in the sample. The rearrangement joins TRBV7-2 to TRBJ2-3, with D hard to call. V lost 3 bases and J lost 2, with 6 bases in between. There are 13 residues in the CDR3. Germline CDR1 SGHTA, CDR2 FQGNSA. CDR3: CASSFGFTDTQYF. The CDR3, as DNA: TGTGCCAGCAGCTTCGGCTTCACAGATACGCAGTATTTT.

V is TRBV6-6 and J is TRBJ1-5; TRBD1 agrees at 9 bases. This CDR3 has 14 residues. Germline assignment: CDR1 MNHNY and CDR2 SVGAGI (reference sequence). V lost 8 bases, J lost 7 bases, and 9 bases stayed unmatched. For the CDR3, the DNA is TGTGCCAGCGAACCTACAGGGGGCGGGCAGCCCCAGCATTTT. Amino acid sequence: CASEPTGGGQPQHF.

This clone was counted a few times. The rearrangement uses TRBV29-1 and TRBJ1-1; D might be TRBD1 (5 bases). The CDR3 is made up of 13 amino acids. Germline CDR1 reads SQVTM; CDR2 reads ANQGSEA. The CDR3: CLTSRQGGTEAFF. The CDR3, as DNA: TGCCTCACTTCTCGGCAGGGCGGCACTGAAGCTTTCTTT.

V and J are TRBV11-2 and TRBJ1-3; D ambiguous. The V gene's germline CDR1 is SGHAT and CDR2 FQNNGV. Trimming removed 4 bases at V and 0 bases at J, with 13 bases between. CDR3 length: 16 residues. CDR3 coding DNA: TGTGCCAGCAGCTCCATCGCTTGGGCCTCTGGAAACACCATATATTTT. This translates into CASSSIAWASGNTIYF.

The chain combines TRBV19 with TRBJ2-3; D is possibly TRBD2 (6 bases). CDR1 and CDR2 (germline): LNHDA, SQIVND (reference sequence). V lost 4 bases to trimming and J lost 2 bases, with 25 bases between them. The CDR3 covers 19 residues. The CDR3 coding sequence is TGTGCCAGTAGTACCGCGGGGCTTCCCACCTCCATTTACACAGATACGCAGTATTTT. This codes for CASSTAGLPTSIYTDTQYF.

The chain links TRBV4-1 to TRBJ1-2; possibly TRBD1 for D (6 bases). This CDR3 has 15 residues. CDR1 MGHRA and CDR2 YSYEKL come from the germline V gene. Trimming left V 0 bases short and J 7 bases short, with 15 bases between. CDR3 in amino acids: CASSQEGRGPGGYTF. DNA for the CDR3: TGCGCCAGCAGCCAAGAGGGCAGGGGCCCTGGTGGCTACACCTTC.

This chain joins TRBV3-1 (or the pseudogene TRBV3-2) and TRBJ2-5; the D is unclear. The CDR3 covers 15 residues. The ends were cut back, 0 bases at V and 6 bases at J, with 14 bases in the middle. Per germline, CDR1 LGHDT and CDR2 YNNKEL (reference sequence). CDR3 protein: CASSQDLDPRQTQYF. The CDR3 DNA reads TGTGCCAGCAGCCAAGATCTTGACCCGCGGCAGACCCAGTACTTC.

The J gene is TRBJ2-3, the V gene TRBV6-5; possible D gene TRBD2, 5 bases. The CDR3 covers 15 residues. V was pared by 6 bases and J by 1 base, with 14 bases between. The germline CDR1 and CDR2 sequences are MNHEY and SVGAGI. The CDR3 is CASRYQLGGTDTQYF. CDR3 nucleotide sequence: TGTGCCAGCAGATACCAGTTGGGAGGCACAGATACGCAGTATTTT.

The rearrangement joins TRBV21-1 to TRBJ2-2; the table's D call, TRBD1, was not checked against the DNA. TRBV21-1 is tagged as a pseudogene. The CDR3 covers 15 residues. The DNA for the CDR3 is TGTGCCAGCAGCAAAGGCCAGGCGAACACCGGGGAGCTGTTTTTT. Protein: CASSKGQANTGELFF.

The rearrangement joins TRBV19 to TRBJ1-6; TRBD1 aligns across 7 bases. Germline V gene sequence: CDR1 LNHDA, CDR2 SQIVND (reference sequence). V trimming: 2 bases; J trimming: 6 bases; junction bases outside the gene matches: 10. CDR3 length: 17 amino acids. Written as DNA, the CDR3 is TGTGCCAGTAGTATAAGTTGGGACAGAGGATTTAATTCACCCCTCCACTTT. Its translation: CASSISWDRGFNSPLHF.

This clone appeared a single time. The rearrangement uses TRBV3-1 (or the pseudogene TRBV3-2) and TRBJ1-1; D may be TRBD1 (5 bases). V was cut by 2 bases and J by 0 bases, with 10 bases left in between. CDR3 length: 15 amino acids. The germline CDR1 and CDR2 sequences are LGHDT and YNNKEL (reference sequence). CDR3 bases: TGTGCCAGCAGCCAACCAGGGAGCCTGAACACTGAAGCTTTCTTT. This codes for CASSQPGSLNTEAFF.

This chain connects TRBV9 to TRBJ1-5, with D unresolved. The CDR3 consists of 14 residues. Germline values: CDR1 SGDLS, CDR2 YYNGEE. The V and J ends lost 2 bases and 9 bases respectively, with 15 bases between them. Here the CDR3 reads CASSVGDNQLPQHF. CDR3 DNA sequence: TGTGCCAGCAGCGTTGGTGACAACCAATTGCCCCAGCATTTT.

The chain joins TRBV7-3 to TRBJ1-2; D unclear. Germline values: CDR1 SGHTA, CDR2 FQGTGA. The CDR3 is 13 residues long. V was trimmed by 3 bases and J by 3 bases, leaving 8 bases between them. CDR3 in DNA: TGTGCCAGCAGCTTCGATCCGGACTATGGCTACACCTTC. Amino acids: CASSFDPDYGYTF. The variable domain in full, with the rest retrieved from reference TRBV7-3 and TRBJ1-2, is GAGVSQTPSNKVTEKGKYVELRCDPISGHTALYWYRQSLGQGPEFLIYFQGTGAADDSGLPNDRFFAVRPEGSVSTLKIQRTERGDSAVYLCASSFDPDYGYTFGSGTRLTVV.

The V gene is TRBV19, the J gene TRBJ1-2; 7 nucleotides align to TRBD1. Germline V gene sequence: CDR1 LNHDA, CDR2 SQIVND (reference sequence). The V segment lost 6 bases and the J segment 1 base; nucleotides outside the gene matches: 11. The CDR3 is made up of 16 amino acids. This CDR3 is CASREGQPHLNYGYTF. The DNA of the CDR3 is TGTGCCAGTAGGGAGGGACAGCCTCATCTTAACTATGGCTACACCTTC.

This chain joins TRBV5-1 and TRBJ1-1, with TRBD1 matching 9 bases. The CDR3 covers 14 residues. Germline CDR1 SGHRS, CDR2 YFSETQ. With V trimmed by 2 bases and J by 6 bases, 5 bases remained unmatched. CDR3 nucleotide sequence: TGCGCCAGCAGCTTTACCGGGACAGGGCCTGAAGCTTTCTTT. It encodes CASSFTGTGPEAFF.

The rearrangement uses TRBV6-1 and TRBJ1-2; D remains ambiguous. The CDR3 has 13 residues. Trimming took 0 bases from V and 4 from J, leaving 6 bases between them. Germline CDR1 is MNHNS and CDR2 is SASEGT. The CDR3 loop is CASSEATSYGYTF. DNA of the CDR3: TGTGCCAGCAGTGAAGCAACTAGCTATGGCTACACCTTC.